What follows are 2 T cell receptor beta chains derived from one specimen sequenced in a study of blood T cell repertoires in COVID-19. The data were produced by immunoSEQ multiplex PCR, yet TCRdb's version contains in-frame clones alone and is incomplete. The table has some 110,000 clones, just over 90% seen once. Specimen: peripheral blood. These TCRs come from a human donor with active COVID-19. The donor label of this sample is uncertain.

The chain joins TRBV10-2 to TRBJ2-5; D may be TRBD2 (6 bases). This CDR3 contains 12 residues. V was shortened by 4 bases and J by 10 bases, with 13 bases between the two germline ends. From germline, CDR1 is WSHSY and CDR2 SAAADI. CDR3 sequence (DNA): TGCGCCAGCAGTGTGTCCTCGGAGGGCCAGTACTTC. As protein: CASSVSSEGQYF.

J is TRBJ2-5 and V is TRBV7-2, with 7 bases aligning to TRBD2. Unmatched junction bases numbered 10, after V lost 1 base and J lost 2 bases. CDR1 SGHTA and CDR2 FQGNSA come from the germline V gene. This CDR3 is 17 amino acids long. The CDR3 here is CASSLGRAGETQETQYF. The CDR3 DNA reads TGTGCCAGCAGCTTAGGCCGCGCGGGGGAAACTCAAGAGACCCAGTACTTC.